These T cell receptor beta chains were read from a single sample in a study of spatial heterogeneity in lung cancer. From the 5' RACE reads, TCRdb called clonotypes with MiXCR, one entry per CDR3 protein. There are about 110,000 distinct CDR3 sequences in the sample; approximately 11% occur only once, and 24% lies in the top ten. The sample was PBMCs, taken at follow-up. These receptors originate from a female donor with early-stage non-small cell lung cancer. CDR3s include the opening cysteine and the closing phenylalanine or tryptophan. The order of the fields is J gene, D gene, V gene, clone size, CDR3 DNA, CDR3 protein. The D gene is left open where the match is weak. The size field is filled for only some rows; it gives once, few, many or a size class.

TRBJ2-5,NA,TRBV28,many,TGTGCCAGCAGTGACACTCAAGAGACCCAGTACTTC,CASSDTQETQYF
TRBJ1-5,NA,TRBV27,few,TGTGCCAGCAGATCAGGGAATCAGCCCCAGCATTTT,CASRSGNQPQHF
TRBJ2-3,TRBD1,TRBV10-3,NA,TGTGCCATCAGCCCGGGACAGGGGGCCACAGGTACGCAGTATTTT,CAISPGQGATGTQYF
TRBJ2-7,NA,TRBV28,NA,TGTGCCAGCGGAACTGACAGCTTCTCCTACGAGCAGTACTTC,CASGTDSFSYEQYF
TRBJ2-1,TRBD2,TRBV20-1,few,TGCAGTGCTAGGGGGCTAGCGGGAGTTAGAGAGCAGTTCTTC,CSARGLAGVREQFF
TRBJ1-1,NA,TRBV28,few,TGTGCCAGCAGTTTGGTGGTACGGAGGAACACTGAAGCTTTCTTT,CASSLVVRRNTEAFF
TRBJ2-3,TRBD2,TRBV9,few,TGTGCCAGCAGCATAGCTAGCGGGAGTCCAGATACGCAGTATTTT,CASSIASGSPDTQYF
TRBJ2-1,TRBD2,TRBV20-1,few,TGCAGTGCTAGAATCGATATGGCTAGCGGGAAAACCTACAATGAGCAGTTCTTC,CSARIDMASGKTYNEQFF
TRBJ2-3,NA,TRBV10-1,many,TGCGCCAGCAGTCTCCGGGACTCTGGCACAGATACGCAGTATTTT,CASSLRDSGTDTQYF
TRBJ2-3,NA,TRBV7-9,many,TGTGCCAGCAGCTTAGTCCCCGCAGATACGCAGTATTTT,CASSLVPADTQYF
TRBJ2-7,TRBD1,TRBV25-1,many,TGTGCCAGCAGGACGACAGGGGCCTACGAGCAGTACTTC,CASRTTGAYEQYF
TRBJ2-7,TRBD1,TRBV5-1,NA,TGCGCCAGCAGCGTACAACAGGGGTACGAGCAGTACTTC,CASSVQQGYEQYF
TRBJ1-2,NA,TRBV7-2,NA,TGTGCCAGCAGCCCCAGGACCGAAACACAAGGCTACACCTTC,CASSPRTETQGYTF
TRBJ1-1,TRBD1,TRBV14,NA,TGTGCCAGCAGTCCAGGGGGCCCTGAAGCTTTCTTT,CASSPGGPEAFF
TRBJ2-1,TRBD1,TRBV7-2,many,TGTGCCAGCAGCTTCGACAGGGCCAATGAGCAGTTCTTC,CASSFDRANEQFF
TRBJ1-2,TRBD1,TRBV6-6,few,TGTGCCAGCAGTTACCAGGGGGCTGACTATGGCTACACCTTC,CASSYQGADYGYTF
TRBJ2-5,NA,TRBV2,NA,TGTGCCAGCAGCGATGGTTTCTACCAAGAGACCCAGTACTTC,CASSDGFYQETQYF
TRBJ2-7,NA,TRBV27,NA,TGTGCCAGCAGTTCCAGGGGCTATACCTACGAGCAGTACTTC,CASSSRGYTYEQYF
TRBJ2-1,TRBD2,TRBV28,NA,TGTGCCAGCAAGGGGGGTGGACTAGCGGCCAATGAGCAGTTCTTC,CASKGGGLAANEQFF
TRBJ2-7,NA,TRBV27,NA,TGTGCCAGCAGTCCGACTAGAACCTACGAGCAGTACTTC,CASSPTRTYEQYF
TRBJ2-5,NA,TRBV14,NA,TGTGCCAGCAGCCAACGCGCACCGTACTTC,CASSQRAPYF
TRBJ2-1,NA,TRBV12-3/TRBV12-4,many,TGTGCCAGCAGTTCCTCCGGGAGTCATGAGCAGTTCTTC,CASSSSGSHEQFF
TRBJ2-7,TRBD2,TRBV6-2/TRBV6-3,NA,TGTGCCAGCAGCCGAGCGGGTCTTACCGGGACTAGCGGGAGGAGATCCTACGAGCAGTACTTC,CASSRAGLTGTSGRRSYEQYF
TRBJ2-3,NA,TRBV6-1,few,TGTGCCAGCACTCTCGTCCCAGCGGCAGATACGCAGTATTTT,CASTLVPAADTQYF
TRBJ1-1,NA,TRBV29-1,many,TGCAGCGTTATGATCGTGAACACTGAAGCTTTCTTT,CSVMIVNTEAFF
TRBJ1-1,NA,TRBV6-2/TRBV6-3,NA,TGTGCCAGCAGTTTGCCCTTCACTGAAGCTTTCTTT,CASSLPFTEAFF
TRBJ1-1,NA,TRBV12-3/TRBV12-4,many,TGTGCCAGCAGTTTTTGGGGGGTTAACACTGAAGCTTTCTTT,CASSFWGVNTEAFF